Given below is one T cell receptor (beta chain) in context. This receptor's antigen is unknown. Base quality data are lacking; no much larger clone is found one base away. Libraries came from the immunoSEQ multiplex PCR assay. TCRbeta CDR3 sequencing was carried out by an external provider as a commercial service. The study's own analysis went as follows. The analyses used productive nucleotide sequences together with amino acid sequences obtained by in silico translation. To equalise sample size, diversity was assessed as Renyi entropy across alpha values by taking the median of 200 repeated subsamples. Pairwise repertoire distance was calculated as one minus the Chao-modified Jaccard index to correct for under-sampling and was used for clustering. Frequency-weighted overlap with synovial clonotypes was calculated across 200 sample sizes, using 200 draws without replacement for each, and the value reported was the one at the size of the smaller sample. This immuneACCESS table, as held by TCRdb, lists in-frame sequences with V and J called but not all clones. Of the missing ones, under half trace to an unresolved V gene in checked studies; the others have no known cause. The V and J calls and the clone size are those of that table, but D and trimming were determined from the DNA. In this sample the table shows 30,000 to 40,000 clones, roughly 96% of which occur a single time. Of the sample, about 0.68% is held by the ten largest clones.

This sample stems from a study of circulating and synovial CD4+ cells in juvenile arthritis (dated by TCRdb to the mid-2010s). Regarding the study in general: Within each patient, the study compared the TCRbeta CDR3 repertoires of three groups: circulating HLA-DR+ CD4 T cells, bulk blood CD4 T cells, and synovial CD4 T cells. The goal of the repertoire sequencing was to confirm that synovial clonotypes were enriched in a circulating synovial-like CD4 T cell subset.

The sequenced samples were obtained from patients with active juvenile idiopathic arthritis. Right after thawing, the cells went straight into sorting, and Live/Dead Fixable Near-IR Stain was used to exclude dead cells. Overall study results and their limits: Lower diversity was observed in synovial and circulating pathogenic-like lymphocyte repertoires than in bulk blood CD4 repertoires, and some CPL samples were found to be as oligoclonal as synovium. Circulating pathogenic-like lymphocytes clustered together with synovial T cells and shared a substantially larger fraction of CDR3 sequences with synovium than bulk blood did. CPL and bulk blood CD4 samples differed in T cell genome counts by at least an order of magnitude, so sample-size effects were addressed. Overlap with synovium increased with sequencing depth, so measured shared-clonotype fractions likely underestimated the full repertoire overlap. Traditional Vbeta family usage analysis did not detect the difference between circulating pathogenic-like lymphocytes and bulk blood T cells.

As encoded in the germline V gene, CDR1 is SQVTM while CDR2 is ANQGSEA. V is pruned by 3 bases and J by 3 bases, leaving 13 bases of the junction without a gene match. The CDR3, from cysteine to phenylalanine, totals 19 residues. Of the read, only the CDR3 DNA is kept; its 57 bases are in frame from base 1. The origin of this receptor is a human donor with juvenile idiopathic arthritis. The sequenced sample consisted of CD4+ T cells from blood. Recombination connected TRBV29-1 to TRBJ2-3; 15 nucleotides in the junction match TRBD2. The CDR3 loop reads CSVEDRTSGRARRTDTQYF. The nucleotides are TGCAGCGTTGAGGACAGGACTAGCGGGAGGGCGAGGAGGACAGATACGCAGTATTTT.